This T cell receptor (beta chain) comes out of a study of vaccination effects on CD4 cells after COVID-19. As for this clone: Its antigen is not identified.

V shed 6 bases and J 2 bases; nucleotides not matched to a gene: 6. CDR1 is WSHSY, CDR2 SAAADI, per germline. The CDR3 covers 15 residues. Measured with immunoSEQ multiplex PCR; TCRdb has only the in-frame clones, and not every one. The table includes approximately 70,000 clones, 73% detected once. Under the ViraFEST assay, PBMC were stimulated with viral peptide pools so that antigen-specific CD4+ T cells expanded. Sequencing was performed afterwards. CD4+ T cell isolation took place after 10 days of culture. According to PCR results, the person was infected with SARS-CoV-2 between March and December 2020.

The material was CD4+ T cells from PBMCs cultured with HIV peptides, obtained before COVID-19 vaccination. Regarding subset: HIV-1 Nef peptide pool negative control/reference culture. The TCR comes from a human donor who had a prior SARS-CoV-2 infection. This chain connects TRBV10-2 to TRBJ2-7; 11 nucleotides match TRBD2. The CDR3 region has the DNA TGCGCCAGCAGATGGGGACTAGCGGATACCTACGAGCAGTACTTC. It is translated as CASRWGLADTYEQYF.